This TCR beta chain stems from a study of blood T cell repertoires in COVID-19. CDR1 is SNHLY and CDR2 is FYNNEI in the germline V gene. The CDR3 is 15 amino acids. With 2 bases removed from V and 5 bases from J, the gap between germline ends came to 13 bases. Clones were read by immunoSEQ multiplex PCR, and TCRdb kept only the in-frame ones, dropping some. This sample has fewer than 250,000 clones, with around 81% found just once. The chain combines TRBV2 with TRBJ1-5, with D perhaps TRBD1 (6 bases). This clonotype was obtained from a woman aged 60-70 years with active or convalescent COVID-19. Sequencing was done on a sample of peripheral blood. The CDR3, as DNA: TGTGCCAGCAGTGAAAGGGGGAACCCCGATCAGCCCCAGCATTTT. It specifies CASSERGNPDQPQHF.